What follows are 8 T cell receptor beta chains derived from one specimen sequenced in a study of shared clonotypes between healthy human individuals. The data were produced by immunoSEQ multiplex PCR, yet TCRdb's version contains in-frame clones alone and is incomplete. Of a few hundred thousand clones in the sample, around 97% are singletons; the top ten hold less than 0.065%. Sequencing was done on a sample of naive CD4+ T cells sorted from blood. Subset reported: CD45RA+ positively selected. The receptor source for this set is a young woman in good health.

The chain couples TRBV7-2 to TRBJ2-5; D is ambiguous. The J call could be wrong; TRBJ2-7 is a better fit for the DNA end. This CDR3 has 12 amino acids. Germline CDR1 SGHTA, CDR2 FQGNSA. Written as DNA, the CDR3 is TGTGCCAGCAGCTTAATCTTAAACGAGCAGTACTTC. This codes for CASSLILNEQYF.

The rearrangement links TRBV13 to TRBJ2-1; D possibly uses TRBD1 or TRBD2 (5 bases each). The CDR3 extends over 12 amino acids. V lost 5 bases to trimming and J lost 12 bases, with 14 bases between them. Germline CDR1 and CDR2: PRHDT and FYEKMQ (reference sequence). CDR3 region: CASSPRGARQFF. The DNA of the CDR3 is TGTGCCAGCAGCCCTAGAGGGGCACGGCAGTTCTTC.

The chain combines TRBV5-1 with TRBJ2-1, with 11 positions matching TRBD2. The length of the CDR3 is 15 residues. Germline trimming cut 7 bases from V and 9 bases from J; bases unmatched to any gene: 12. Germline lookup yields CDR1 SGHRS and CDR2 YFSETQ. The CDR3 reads CASGPTSGIRGEQFF. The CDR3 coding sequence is TGCGCCAGCGGCCCGACTAGCGGGATTCGGGGTGAGCAGTTCTTC.

CDR3 DNA sequence: TGCGCCAGCAGCTTGGATTTAAGTAAGGAGAAAAACATTCAGTACTTC. Its translation: CASSLDLSKEKNIQYF. The V and J genes are TRBV5-1 and TRBJ2-4, with D hard to call. Trimming took off 0 bases at V and 4 bases at J, with 14 bases between the two ends. This CDR3 spans 16 amino acids. Germline values: CDR1 SGHRS, CDR2 YFSETQ.

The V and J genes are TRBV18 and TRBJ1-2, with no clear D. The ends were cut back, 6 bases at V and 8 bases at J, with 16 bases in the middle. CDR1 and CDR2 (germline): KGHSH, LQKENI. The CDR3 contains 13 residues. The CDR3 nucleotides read TGTGCCAGCTCGCCTTCGGGTTTATCCGGCTACACCTTC. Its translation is CASSPSGLSGYTF.

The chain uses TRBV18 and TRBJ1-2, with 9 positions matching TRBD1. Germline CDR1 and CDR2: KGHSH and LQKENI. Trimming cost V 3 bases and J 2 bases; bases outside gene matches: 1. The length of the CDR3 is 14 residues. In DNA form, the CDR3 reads TGTGCCAGCTCACCGGGACAGGGAAACTATGGCTACACCTTC. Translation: CASSPGQGNYGYTF. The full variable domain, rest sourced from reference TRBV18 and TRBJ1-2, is NAGVMQNPRHLVRRRGQEARLRCSPMKGHSHVYWYRQLPEEGLKFMVYLQKENIIDESGMPKERFSAEFPKEGPSILRIQQVVRGDSAAYFCASSPGQGNYGYTFGSGTRLTVV.

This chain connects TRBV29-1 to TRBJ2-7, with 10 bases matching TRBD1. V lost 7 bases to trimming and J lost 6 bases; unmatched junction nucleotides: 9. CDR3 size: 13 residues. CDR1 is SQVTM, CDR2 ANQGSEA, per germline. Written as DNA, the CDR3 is TGCAGCGGGACCGGGACAGGGGTTGGCGAGCAGTACTTC. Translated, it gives CSGTGTGVGEQYF.

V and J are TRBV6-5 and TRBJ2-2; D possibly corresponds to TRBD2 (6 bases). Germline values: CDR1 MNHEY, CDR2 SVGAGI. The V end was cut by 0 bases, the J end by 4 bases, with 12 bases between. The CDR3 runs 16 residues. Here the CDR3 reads CASSYSTGEGTGELFF. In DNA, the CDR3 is TGTGCCAGCAGTTACTCGACGGGAGAGGGCACCGGGGAGCTGTTTTTT.